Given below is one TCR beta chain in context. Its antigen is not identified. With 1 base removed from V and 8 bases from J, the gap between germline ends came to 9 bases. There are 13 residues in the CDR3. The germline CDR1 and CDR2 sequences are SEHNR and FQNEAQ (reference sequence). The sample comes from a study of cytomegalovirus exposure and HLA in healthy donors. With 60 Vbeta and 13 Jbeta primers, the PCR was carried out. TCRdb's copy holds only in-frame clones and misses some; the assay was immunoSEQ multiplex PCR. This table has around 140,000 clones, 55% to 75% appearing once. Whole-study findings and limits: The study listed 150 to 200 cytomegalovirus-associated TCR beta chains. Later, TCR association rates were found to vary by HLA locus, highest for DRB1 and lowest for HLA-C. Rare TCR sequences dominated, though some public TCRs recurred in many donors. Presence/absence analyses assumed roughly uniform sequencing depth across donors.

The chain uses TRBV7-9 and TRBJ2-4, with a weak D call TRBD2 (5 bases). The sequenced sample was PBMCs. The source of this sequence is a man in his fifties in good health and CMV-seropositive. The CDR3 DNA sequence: TGTGCCAGCAGCTTAGGGTTCGGGGACATTCAGTACTTC. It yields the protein CASSLGFGDIQYF.